This is a list of T cell receptor beta chains from one sample in a study of preoperative IRX-2 immunotherapy in early breast cancer. The protocol was immunoSEQ multiplex PCR, while the TCRdb copy is restricted to in-frame clones and leaves out a portion. The data show 2,000 to 2,500 clones, about 64% seen once. The sequences come from tumor tissue, collected before IRX-2 immunotherapy. The receptors originated from a human donor with breast cancer. CDR3s include the opening cysteine and the closing phenylalanine or tryptophan. The order of the fields is V gene, clone size, D gene, J gene, CDR3 DNA, CDR3 protein. The D gene is left open where the match is weak. The size entry is marked missing in some rows and otherwise reads once, few, many or a size class.

TRBV18,-,-,TRBJ2-5,TGTGCCAGCTCACCCGTCCAAGAGACCCAGTACTTC,CASSPVQETQYF
TRBV11-3,-,-,TRBJ1-4,TGTGCCAGCAGCGGAAGACCCTTTAGGACTAATGAAAAACTGTTTTTT,CASSGRPFRTNEKLFF
TRBV28,once,-,TRBJ2-5,TGTGCCAGCAGGCCGACCGGGGGTGGAGAGACCCAGTACTTC,CASRPTGGGETQYF
TRBV11-3,-,-,TRBJ2-5,TGTGCCAGCAGCCCTTCACGGGGTCAAGAGACCCAGTACTTC,CASSPSRGQETQYF
TRBV19,-,TRBD1,TRBJ2-1,TGTGCCAGTACCTATAGATGGGGGACAGGGCTTCTGGATGAGCAGTTCTTC,CASTYRWGTGLLDEQFF
TRBV11-3,-,-,TRBJ2-4,TGTGCCAGCAGCTTAGTTGGCAGGAAAAACATTCAGTACTTC,CASSLVGRKNIQYF
TRBV6-8,-,-,TRBJ1-5,TGTGCCAGCAGTTACCCGGACAGCAATCAGCCCCAGCATTTT,CASSYPDSNQPQHF
TRBV6-8,-,-,TRBJ1-2,TGTGCCAGCAGTCCAGGGGTCTTTGGCTACACCTTC,CASSPGVFGYTF
TRBV11-3,-,-,TRBJ2-1,TGTGCCAGCAGCTTAAGCGGCTCCTACAATGAGCAGTTCTTC,CASSLSGSYNEQFF
TRBV11-3,-,-,TRBJ2-5,TGTGCCAGCAGCTTACGGGGGAACCAAGAGACCCAGTACTTC,CASSLRGNQETQYF
TRBV19,-,-,TRBJ1-4,TGTGCCAGTAGTATGGGGGGTACGCCGACTAATGAAAAACTGTTTTTT,CASSMGGTPTNEKLFF
TRBV11-3,-,TRBD2,TRBJ2-4,TGTGCCAGCACCCCGGGGGGGGCAGAAAACATTCAGTACTTC,CASTPGGAENIQYF
TRBV6-8,-,-,TRBJ2-2,TGTGCCAGCAGTTACAGGGAAGTAACCGGGGAGCTGTTTTTT,CASSYREVTGELFF
TRBV23-1,few,-,TRBJ1-6,TGCGCCAGCAGTAAATTGACAGGTCCTAGAGCACCCCTCCACTTT,CASSKLTGPRAPLHF
TRBV12-5,few,TRBD1,TRBJ2-1,TGTGCTAGTGGGGCGGACAGGGGGAATGAGCAGTTCTTC,CASGADRGNEQFF
TRBV6-8,large,-,TRBJ1-5,TGTGCCAGCAGTTATTGGGCCAGTAATCAGCCCCAGCATTTT,CASSYWASNQPQHF
TRBV11-3,large,TRBD2,TRBJ2-5,TGTGCCAGCAGCTTAGAACGGGGGGGCCGCGAGACCCAGTACTTC,CASSLERGGRETQYF
TRBV1,-,-,TRBJ2-1,TGCGCCAGCAGCCAAGATGCAGAGACTAGCGATCTCGATGAGCAGTTCTTC,CASSQDAETSDLDEQFF
TRBV19,-,-,TRBJ1-5,TGTGCCAGTAGTATCGAACAGCTCTCTCATCAGCCCCAGCATTTT,CASSIEQLSHQPQHF
TRBV7-5,-,-,TRBJ2-1,TGTGCCAGCAGCCACAGACAGAAAAACAACAATGAGCAGTTCTTC,CASSHRQKNNNEQFF
TRBV6-8,-,-,TRBJ1-4,TGTGCCAGCAGTTACTCGGGAGGGTACGAAAAACTGTTTTTT,CASSYSGGYEKLFF
TRBV12-5,once,TRBD2,TRBJ2-3,TGTGCCAGCCAGCGGGGGGTCACAGATACGCAGTATTTT,CASQRGVTDTQYF